This TCR beta chain originates from a study of shared clonotypes between healthy human individuals. Worth noting for this clone: The sample holds other DNA sequences that translate to the same CDR3.

Using immunoSEQ multiplex PCR, the repertoire was profiled, and TCRdb retains in-frame clones only, with some absent. The profile shows around 2,000,000 clones, roughly 91% of them singletons. Terminally differentiated effector memory CD45RA+ cells were left out of the naive CD8 fraction, which was CD45RO-negative and positively selected for CCR7. This receptor was taken from a man between 18 and 35 years old in good health. Some clones in this sample may be carry-over from other donors' samples. Sequencing was carried out using naive CD8+ T cells from PBMCs.

This CDR3 is CASSLGTGSSYEQYF. DNA of the CDR3: TGTGCCAGCAGCTTAGGGACGGGGAGCTCCTACGAGCAGTACTTC. V gene TRBV11-2 combines with J gene TRBJ2-7, with a weak D call TRBD2 (5 bases). V lost 1 base to trimming and J lost 0 bases, with 10 bases between them. CDR1 is SGHAT and CDR2 is FQNNGV in the germline V gene. This CDR3 spans 15 amino acids.